Shown below are 25 T cell receptor beta chains from a single sample sequenced in a study of chemoradiotherapy in HPV16-positive cancers (dated by TCRdb to the early 2020s). Libraries were prepared through the immunoSEQ multiplex PCR assay. The clones in this table, taken by TCRdb from immuneACCESS, are in-frame only. Not every clone is retained; where verified, under half of the shortfall comes from an unresolved V gene, and the cause of the rest is unknown. Present in this sample are around 5,000 clones, nearly 80% of which were seen just once. The top ten constitute roughly two fifths of the sample. Sampling was conducted from a patient who underwent chemoradiotherapy. These receptors came from a human donor with HPV-associated anogenital cancer.

This clone has just one count. This rearrangement joins TRBV5-1 to TRBJ2-3; D tentatively fits TRBD1 or TRBD2 (5 bases each). This CDR3 is built from 15 residues. V lost 7 bases and J 1 base, leaving 16 bases between the germline ends. Germline CDR1 is SGHRS and CDR2 is YFSETQ. This CDR3 reads CASGREGRGTDTQYF. CDR3 coding DNA: TGCGCCAGCGGTCGTGAGGGGCGGGGCACAGATACGCAGTATTTT.

This clone was counted a single time. The chain joins TRBV10-1 to TRBJ2-1; 8 nucleotides agree with TRBD1. Looked up from germline, CDR1 is WNHNN and CDR2 is SYGVQD (reference sequence). The junction had 6 bases not matched to a gene; V was cut back by 1 base and J by 4 bases. This CDR3 has 16 amino acids. The CDR3 DNA reads TGCGCCAGCAGTGAGTTTCAGGGGGCCGATTACAATGAGCAGTTCTTC. Translating it yields CASSEFQGADYNEQFF.

The J gene is TRBJ2-5, the V gene TRBV7-2; D uncertain. The germline gives CDR1 SGHTA, CDR2 FQGNSA. The CDR3 covers 13 residues. V lost 5 bases, J lost 5 bases, and 12 bases lay in between. CDR3 in amino acids: CASSPRWAETQYF. CDR3 sequence (DNA): TGTGCCAGCAGCCCGAGATGGGCCGAGACCCAGTACTTC.

The chain combines TRBV10-2 with TRBJ2-3; 14 bases are a match to TRBD2. CDR1 and CDR2 from the germline V gene are WSHSY and SAAADI. The CDR3 has 18 residues. V dropped 2 bases and J dropped 2; count of bases not matched to a gene: 6. The CDR3 sequence: CASSEPRLAGGATDTQYF. The CDR3 DNA is TGCGCCAGCAGTGAGCCCAGACTAGCGGGGGGGGCCACAGATACGCAGTATTTT.

The rearrangement links TRBV5-1 to TRBJ2-1, with 8 bases fitting TRBD2. The CDR3 has 17 amino acids. J lost 1 base, V lost 2 bases, and 8 bases had no gene match. From germline, CDR1 is SGHRS and CDR2 YFSETQ. The CDR3 DNA reads as TGCGCCAGCAGCTTCCCTCGGAGCGGGGGATCCTACAATGAGCAGTTCTTC. This translates into CASSFPRSGGSYNEQFF.

Only a few counts were recorded for this clone. The chain recombines TRBV6-5 with TRBJ2-1; D is possibly TRBD1 (5 bases). The germline V gene has CDR1 MNHEY and CDR2 SVGAGI. The CDR3 extends over 14 amino acids. Between the trimmed V and J ends, which lost 1 base and 9 bases, there was a span of 13 bases. CDR3 nucleotides: TGTGCCAGCAGTTACTTGACAGACGGTGGTGAGCAGTTCTTC. Its translation is CASSYLTDGGEQFF.

The V and J genes are TRBV11-2 and TRBJ2-3; D possibly corresponds to TRBD2 (5 bases). V lost 2 bases, J lost 1 base, and 7 bases lay in between. The CDR3 runs to 14 residues. Germline CDR1 and CDR2: SGHAT and FQNNGV. The CDR3 DNA reads TGTGCCAGCAGCTTAAGGCGGGGCACAGATACGCAGTATTTT. It is translated as CASSLRRGTDTQYF. The variable domain in full, completed from reference TRBV11-2 and TRBJ2-3, reads EAGVAQSPRYKIIEKRQSVAFWCNPISGHATLYWYQQILGQGPKLLIQFQNNGVVDDSQLPKDRFSAERLKGVDSTLKIQPAKLEDSAVYLCASSLRRGTDTQYFGPGTRLTVL.

This clone was counted only a few times. The CDR3 DNA follows: TGTGCCAGCAGCTTATCATCGACTAGTGGGTACATTCAGTACTTC. Translating gives CASSLSSTSGYIQYF. The J gene is TRBJ2-4, the V gene TRBV7-2; tentative D call: TRBD2 (6 bases). The CDR3 extends over 15 amino acids. The V end lost 2 bases, the J end lost 8 bases, and 16 bases lay between the germline ends. Germline V gene data show CDR1 as SGHTA and CDR2 as FQGNSA.

The rearrangement uses TRBV7-9 and TRBJ2-1, with TRBD1 matching 7 bases. The trim removed 5 bases at V and 2 bases at J, leaving 6 bases unmatched. This CDR3 contains 15 residues. In germline, CDR1 is SEHNR, CDR2 FQNEAQ (reference sequence). The CDR3 DNA reads as TGTGCCAGCAGCCTTAGACAGGGAACCTACAATGAGCAGTTCTTC. This translates into CASSLRQGTYNEQFF.

This chain joins TRBV5-1 and TRBJ2-2; TRBD1 matches 8 bases. From germline, CDR1 is SGHRS and CDR2 YFSETQ. The CDR3 has 15 amino acids. The trim removed 7 bases at V and 2 bases at J, leaving 7 bases unmatched. The CDR3 DNA reads TGCGCCAGCTACCCCGGGACAGGCAACACCGGGGAGCTGTTTTTT. Its protein is CASYPGTGNTGELFF.

This sequence joins TRBV9 and TRBJ2-1, with 7 nucleotides matching TRBD2. Germline CDR1 SGDLS, CDR2 YYNGEE. CDR3 size: 15 residues. The V gene end was trimmed by 0 bases and the J gene end by 4 bases; junction bases not matched to a gene: 4. Here the CDR3 DNA reads TGTGCCAGCAGCGTAGGGTCTAGCGGATACAATGAGCAGTTCTTC. Its translation: CASSVGSSGYNEQFF.

A few counts support this clone. V gene TRBV27 combines with J gene TRBJ2-7, with a tentative D call TRBD2 (6 bases). The CDR3 spans 13 residues. The germline V gene encodes CDR1 MNHEY and CDR2 SMNVEV (reference sequence). V shed 2 bases and J shed 1 base, with 6 bases lying between them. The CDR3 protein is CASSLGLSYEQYF. CDR3 bases: TGTGCCAGCAGTTTAGGACTATCCTACGAGCAGTACTTC.

This clone was counted once. J is TRBJ2-1 and V is TRBV11-2; 7 bases are shared with TRBD2. This CDR3 region has 18 residues. J lost 6 bases, V lost 4 bases, and 18 bases had no gene match. CDR1 is SGHAT and CDR2 is FQNNGV in the germline V gene. CDR3 in amino acids: CASSSLRAIAGPANEQFF. In DNA form, the CDR3 reads TGTGCCAGCAGCTCACTAAGGGCCATAGCGGGTCCGGCCAATGAGCAGTTCTTC. The full variable domain, in which reference TRBV11-2 and TRBJ2-1 provide the parts outside the CDR3, is EAGVAQSPRYKIIEKRQSVAFWCNPISGHATLYWYQQILGQGPKLLIQFQNNGVVDDSQLPKDRFSAERLKGVDSTLKIQPAKLEDSAVYLCASSSLRAIAGPANEQFFGPGTRLTVL.

The rearrangement uses TRBV7-8 and TRBJ2-7, with 8 bases identical to TRBD2. From germline, CDR1 is SGHVS and CDR2 FQNEAQ. After removal of 5 bases from V and 5 bases from J, the junction contained 11 bases not matched to a gene. This CDR3 spans 15 amino acids. CDR3 sequence (DNA): TGTGCCAGCAGCCCGGGACTAGAGGAATTTGACGAGCAGTACTTC. Its protein is CASSPGLEEFDEQYF.

This chain connects TRBV4-1 to TRBJ2-5; TRBD1 matches 7 bases. CDR3 length: 15 residues. Germline CDR1 and CDR2: MGHRA and YSYEKL. The V segment lost 5 bases and the J segment 0 bases; nucleotides outside the gene matches: 6. The CDR3 region is CASSGRQGYQETQYF. The DNA of the CDR3 is TGCGCCAGCAGCGGACGACAGGGATACCAAGAGACCCAGTACTTC.

The chain links TRBV7-2 to TRBJ1-4, with D unclear. This CDR3 is built from 14 residues. Germline-derived CDR1 and CDR2 are SGHTA and FQGNSA. V lost 3 bases to trimming and J lost 10 bases, with 15 bases between them. The CDR3 coding sequence is TGTGCCAGCAGCTTGTACGTCGAGGTCGGAAAACTGTTTTTT. This translates into CASSLYVEVGKLFF.

This sequence joins TRBV19 and TRBJ1-1; D gene unclear. V was trimmed by 9 bases and J by 6 bases, leaving 14 bases between them. This CDR3 is built from 12 residues. Germline V gene data show CDR1 as LNHDA and CDR2 as SQIVND (reference sequence). The CDR3 coding sequence is TGTGCCAGCAGACAAGGGTATGCTGAAGCTTTCTTT. It yields the protein CASRQGYAEAFF.

The genes are TRBV29-1 and TRBJ2-3, with 7 nucleotides matching TRBD2. This CDR3 is 16 amino acids long. V dropped 6 bases and J dropped 0; count of bases not matched to a gene: 12. Germline V gene lookup returns CDR1 SQVTM and CDR2 ANQGSEA. The CDR3 DNA follows: TGCAGCGTCGAATTCAGGGAGGGGACTAGCACAGATACGCAGTATTTT. Amino acid sequence: CSVEFREGTSTDTQYF.

This chain uses TRBV11-2 with TRBJ2-7; possible D gene TRBD1, 6 bases. CDR1 SGHAT and CDR2 FQNNGV come from the germline V gene. The CDR3 sequence is 16 residues long. Deletions cut 5 bases from V and 3 bases from J, with 20 bases between. This CDR3 reads CASSVRETGPYYEQYF. CDR3 nucleotide sequence: TGTGCCAGCAGCGTAAGAGAGACAGGCCCCTACTACGAGCAGTACTTC.

The gene calls are TRBV7-3 and TRBJ2-3; TRBD2 matches 9 bases. The CDR3 is 16 amino acids. Germline CDR1 reads SGHTA; CDR2 reads FQGTGA. Trimming at V came to 2 bases and at J to 5 bases, leaving 8 bases not matched to a gene. The CDR3 nucleotides are TGTGCCAGCAGCTTAGGTCCAGCGGGGGGTGGAGATACGCAGTATTTT. This gives the protein CASSLGPAGGGDTQYF.

J is TRBJ1-6 and V is TRBV6-1, with D perhaps TRBD1 (5 bases). The V gene lost 2 bases and the J gene lost 10 bases, with 12 bases spanning the gap. The germline V gene has CDR1 MNHNS and CDR2 SASEGT. The CDR3 contains 14 residues. The CDR3 loop reads CASSEHKKGSPLHF. The CDR3 nucleotides are TGTGCCAGCAGTGAACACAAGAAGGGGTCACCCCTCCACTTT.

This sequence joins TRBV18 and TRBJ1-2, with unresolved D. CDR1 and CDR2 (germline): KGHSH, LQKENI. The CDR3 has 13 residues. Trimming took off 3 bases at V and 5 bases at J, with 10 bases between the two ends. The CDR3, as DNA: TGTGCCAGCTCACCTGGGCCCAGGTATGGCTACACCTTC. Translated: CASSPGPRYGYTF.

In its sample, this clone was seen a few times. This sequence joins TRBV14 and TRBJ2-3; no definite D call. The CDR3 contains 16 residues. The germline gives CDR1 SGHDN, CDR2 FVKESK. V dropped 1 base and J dropped 3 bases, with 14 bases sitting between them. The CDR3 region has the DNA TGTGCCAGCAGCCAAGTTACAGCCTCGGGTACAGATACGCAGTATTTT. Its protein product is CASSQVTASGTDTQYF.

The V gene is TRBV5-1, the J gene TRBJ2-1; the D gene could be TRBD1 or TRBD2 (5 bases each). Germline V gene sequence: CDR1 SGHRS, CDR2 YFSETQ. The V and J ends lost 6 bases and 0 bases respectively, with 10 bases between them. This CDR3 has 14 residues. The CDR3 is CASMVGDSYNEQFF. CDR3 bases: TGCGCCAGCATGGTGGGGGACTCCTACAATGAGCAGTTCTTC.

This chain links TRBV7-9 with TRBJ2-3; a possible D gene is TRBD1 (6 bases). This CDR3 is built from 16 residues. V was clipped by 3 bases and J by 3 bases, with 16 bases between them. Germline CDR1 SEHNR, CDR2 FQNEAQ (reference sequence). CDR3 amino acids: CASSFVNRVGTDTQYF. The CDR3 DNA sequence: TGTGCCAGCAGCTTCGTCAACAGGGTCGGGACAGATACGCAGTATTTT.